The clone carrying this T cell receptor beta chain has a single count. A much larger clone is a single base away; this may be a read error. The CDR3 loop spans 14 amino acids. V shed 7 bases and J 4 bases; nucleotides not matched to a gene: 9. Germline CDR1 and CDR2: MDHEN and SYDVKM. This entry comes from a study of T-cell reconstitution after alpha-beta-depleted transplantation in children. Using unique molecular identifiers, the investigators prepared the TCRbeta library. MiXCR, run by TCRdb on the PCR reads, gives a single entry per CDR3 protein. The sample carries a few hundred thousand distinct CDR3 sequences, over 10% recorded once.

V is TRBV28 and J is TRBJ2-5; 7 bases map to TRBD1. The TCR sequence derives from a male patient aged 5 to 17 who had a stem cell transplant for acute myeloid leukemia, so the T cells may come from the graft donor. Sample: PBMCs, mostly from graft donor cells, taken 360 days after TCRalphabeta/CD19-depleted stem cell transplant. CDR3 sequence reads: CASIPRQGTETQYF. Here the CDR3 DNA reads TGTGCCAGCATTCCCCGACAGGGCACAGAGACCCAGTACTTC.